Detailed here is one TCR beta chain. In the authors' workflow: Amplification of reference gene primers provided the estimated nucleated cell counts. The method was immunoSEQ multiplex PCR; TCRdb's version includes in-frame clones alone and lacks a portion of them. That table is the source of V, J and clone size, and D and trimming were worked out from the DNA. The table records 150,000 to 200,000 clones, around 86% of them present only once. This specimen comes from a study of blood T cell repertoires in COVID-19. Background on the study: Donors in the United States, Italy and Spain gave samples during acute or convalescent COVID-19. The cDNA or gDNA used as material had been derived from T cells, B-cell-depleted T cells, or PBMCs.

The CDR3 has 14 amino acids. V was cut by 2 bases and J by 8 bases, with 12 bases left in between. Germline V CDR1 and CDR2: PRHDT, FYEKMQ (reference sequence). Sequenced input: peripheral blood. The chain employs TRBV13 and TRBJ1-4; unclear D gene. The sequence was obtained from a woman of 80 years or more in a cohort sampled during active or convalescent COVID-19. The CDR3 DNA reads as TGTGCCAGCAGCTTACAAGAGGGTTTCGAAAAACTGTTTTTT. It codes for CASSLQEGFEKLFF.